This entry describes one TCR beta chain. This record comes from a study of blood T cell repertoires in COVID-19. The wider study: Donors in the United States, Italy and Spain gave samples during acute or convalescent COVID-19. The analysed material was cDNA or gDNA that came from T cells, B-cell-depleted T cells, or PBMCs.

Original analysis: Estimation of nucleated cell counts relied on the amplification of reference gene primers. Measured with immunoSEQ multiplex PCR; TCRdb has only the in-frame clones, and not every one. V and J calls and clone size come straight from that table; D and trimming were deduced from the DNA. Among fewer than 150,000 clones listed, around 87% were seen once. Germline V gene data show CDR1 as LNHDA and CDR2 as SQIVND (reference sequence). The CDR3 runs 14 residues. V lost 2 bases, J lost 7 bases, and 15 bases lay in between. The sequence was collected from a human donor in a cohort sampled during active COVID-19. The sequenced sample was peripheral blood. The chain couples TRBV19 to TRBJ2-7, with D perhaps matching TRBD1 (6 bases). The CDR3 DNA follows: TGTGCCAGTAGTATACGGCAGGGGTTGGGGGAGCAGTACTTC. This codes for CASSIRQGLGEQYF.